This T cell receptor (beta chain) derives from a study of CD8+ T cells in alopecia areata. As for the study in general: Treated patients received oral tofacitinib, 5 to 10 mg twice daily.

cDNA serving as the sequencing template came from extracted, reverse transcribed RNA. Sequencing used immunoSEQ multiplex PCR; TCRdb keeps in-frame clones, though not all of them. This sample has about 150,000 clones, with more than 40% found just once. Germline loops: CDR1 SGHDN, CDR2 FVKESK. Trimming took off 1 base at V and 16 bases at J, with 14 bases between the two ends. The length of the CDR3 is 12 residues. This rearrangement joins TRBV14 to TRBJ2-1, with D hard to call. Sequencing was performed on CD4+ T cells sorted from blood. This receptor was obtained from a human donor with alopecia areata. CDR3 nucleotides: TGTGCCAGCAGCCAAGTAGGCGCTCGGCGATTCTTC. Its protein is CASSQVGARRFF. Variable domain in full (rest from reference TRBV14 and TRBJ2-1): EAGVTQFPSHSVIEKGQTVTLRCDPISGHDNLYWYRRVMGKEIKFLLHFVKESKQDESGMPNNRFLAERTGGTYSTLKVQPAELEDSGVYFCASSQVGARRFFGPGTRLTVL.